This TCR beta chain was captured by sequencing in a study of T cell changes during pregnancy in multiple sclerosis. Only in-frame clones appear in the TCRdb table, and some are missing; sequencing was by immunoSEQ multiplex PCR. Here the sample spans 70,000 to 100,000 clones, over 85% being singletons. Germline V CDR1 and CDR2: MNHEY, SVGAGI. Trimming shortened V by 10 bases and J by 8 bases, and 13 bases separated the two germline ends. The CDR3 runs 11 residues. The clonotype originates from a female donor with multiple sclerosis, enrolled in a pregnancy study. This material consisted of peripheral blood, taken in the first trimester of pregnancy. V and J are TRBV6-5 and TRBJ2-3; perhaps TRBD2 as D (5 bases). The CDR3 loop is CATGEVGTQYF. Here the CDR3 DNA reads TGTGCCACCGGGGAAGTGGGTACGCAGTATTTT.